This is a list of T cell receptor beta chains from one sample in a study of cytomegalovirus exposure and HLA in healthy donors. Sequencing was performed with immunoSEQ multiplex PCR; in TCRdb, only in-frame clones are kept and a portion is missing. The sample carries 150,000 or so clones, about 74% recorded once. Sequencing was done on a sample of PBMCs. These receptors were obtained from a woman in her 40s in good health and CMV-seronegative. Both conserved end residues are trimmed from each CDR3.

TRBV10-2 ASSAFLAHEQF
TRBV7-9 ASSLSTSYGYT
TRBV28 ASSFGSGGQYNEQF
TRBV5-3 ARSLELTNTGELF
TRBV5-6 ASSTTGISYEQY
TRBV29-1 SVTRQGGGYT
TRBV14 ASSQGGTDSRKEHEKLF
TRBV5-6 ASSLERGAGAQY
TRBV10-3 AIKDRVGEKLF
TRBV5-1 ASSRDRVSYEQY
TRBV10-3 AISRSSYEQY
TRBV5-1 ASSLAGPGANVLT
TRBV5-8 ASSRGQQFNQPQH